One T cell receptor beta chain is described in this entry. Antigen specificity is unknown. In the source study's methods: For the immunoSEQ data, sequences were junction-only without quality scores, so filtering differed. Profiling relied on immunoSEQ multiplex PCR, and the TCRdb table lists in-frame clones only, not all of them. V and J calls and clone size are those listed in that table; D and trimming were worked out from the DNA. Of about 690,000 clones listed, 90% are singletons. The data belong to a study of shared clonotypes between healthy human individuals. Overall study findings and caveats: It was the non-shared clonotypes that had lower generation probabilities than clonotypes shared by all four donors.

The CDR3 is made up of 17 amino acids. Germline V gene lookup returns CDR1 SGHRS and CDR2 YFSETQ. Trimming removed 2 bases from V and 4 bases from J; junction bases left unmatched: 11. This receptor was obtained from a man between 18 and 35 years old in good health. Some clones in this sample may be carry-over from other donors' samples. The sequencing sample was made of memory CD8+ T cells from PBMCs. Subset indicated: CD45RO+ cells pooled with CCR7-negative TemRA cells. This sequence joins TRBV5-1 and TRBJ2-1; 8 bases line up with TRBD2. The CDR3 region is CASSFALGREVYNEQFF. CDR3 in DNA: TGCGCCAGCAGCTTCGCTCTAGGGCGGGAGGTTTACAATGAGCAGTTCTTC.